These 22 T cell receptor beta chains came from one sample sequenced in a study of T cell changes during pregnancy in multiple sclerosis. Profiled with immunoSEQ multiplex PCR; TCRdb holds only in-frame clones, not every one. In the table there are just under 45,000 clones, about nine tenths of which are singletons. The material sequenced was CD4+ T cells from peripheral blood mononuclear cells, taken in the first trimester of pregnancy. The receptors were sampled from a female donor with multiple sclerosis, enrolled in a pregnancy study.

Only one count was recorded for this clone. The chain uses TRBV28 and TRBJ2-7, with TRBD1 identical over 7 bases. This CDR3 region has 14 residues. Trimming at V came to 6 bases and at J to 0 bases, leaving 5 bases not matched to a gene. From germline, CDR1 is MDHEN and CDR2 SYDVKM. CDR3 in amino acids: CASRKWDSSYEQYF. The CDR3 coding sequence is TGTGCCAGCAGGAAATGGGACAGCTCCTACGAGCAGTACTTC.

CDR3 in amino acids: CASSLAGNKKPQHF. The CDR3 nucleotides read TGTGCCAGCAGCTTAGCTGGCAACAAGAAGCCCCAGCATTTT. The V call is TRBV11-2, the J call TRBJ1-5; no firm D call. The CDR3 sequence is 14 residues long. Trimming left V 1 base short and J 8 bases short, with 12 bases between. Germline V gene data show CDR1 as SGHAT and CDR2 as FQNNGV.

This chain uses TRBV7-8 with TRBJ2-7; D unclear. The CDR3 runs 14 residues. V gave up 4 bases and J gave up 0 bases, with 10 bases separating them. Looked up from germline, CDR1 is SGHVS and CDR2 is FQNEAQ. CDR3 loop: CASSSSGSSYEQYF. The CDR3 DNA reads TGTGCCAGCAGCTCCTCAGGCAGCTCCTACGAGCAGTACTTC.

In this sample, this clone turned up once. V gene TRBV11-3 combines with J gene TRBJ2-2; weak D call: TRBD1 (6 bases). Germline lookup yields CDR1 SGHNT and CDR2 YENEEA. V lost 6 bases and J lost 0, with 14 bases in between. The CDR3 spans 16 residues. Here the CDR3 reads CASSPIRGANTGELFF. CDR3 in DNA: TGTGCCAGCAGTCCGATCAGGGGCGCGAACACCGGGGAGCTGTTTTTT.

This chain connects TRBV18 to TRBJ2-7, with 9 bases matching TRBD2. V shed 6 bases and J 1 base; nucleotides not matched to a gene: 10. CDR1 and CDR2 (germline): KGHSH, LQKENI. The CDR3 consists of 16 residues. CDR3 DNA sequence: TGTGCCAGCTCTGAGAAGGGCCTAGCGGGGTCCTACGAGCAGTACTTC. It translates to CASSEKGLAGSYEQYF.

This chain joins TRBV6-6 and TRBJ1-1, with D perhaps TRBD1 (5 bases). CDR3 size: 15 residues. Germline loops: CDR1 MNHNY, CDR2 SVGAGI (reference sequence). Trimming stripped 7 bases from V and 5 bases from J, with 20 bases between. The CDR3 loop is CASTPGVGVLTEAFF. CDR3 coding DNA: TGTGCCAGCACCCCGGGGGTCGGTGTATTAACTGAAGCTTTCTTT.

The chain employs TRBV23-1 and TRBJ2-5; TRBD1 matches 7 bases. TRBV23-1 falls under the ORF class, with uncertain function. Germline trimming cut 8 bases from V and 2 bases from J; bases unmatched to any gene: 20. The CDR3 contains 18 residues. The CDR3: CASGDSRRPCGTQETQYF. CDR3 nucleotide sequence: TGCGCCAGCGGGGACAGCCGCCGCCCCTGCGGAACGCAAGAGACCCAGTACTTC.

The gene calls are TRBV27 and TRBJ2-6, with 12 bases fitting TRBD2. Germline lookup yields CDR1 MNHEY and CDR2 SMNVEV (reference sequence). This CDR3 spans 21 amino acids. The trim removed 5 bases at V and 0 bases at J, leaving 14 bases unmatched. For the CDR3, the DNA is TGTGCCAGCAGTCCCCAGGGACTAGCGGGCAATTATTTCTCTGGGGCCAACGTCCTGACTTTC. Encoded protein: CASSPQGLAGNYFSGANVLTF.

This clone was observed a handful of times. The rearrangement joins TRBV29-1 to TRBJ1-2, with 8 bases matching TRBD1. Germline-derived CDR1 and CDR2 are SQVTM and ANQGSEA. CDR3 size: 12 residues. V dropped 6 bases and J dropped 7; count of bases not matched to a gene: 7. CDR3 region: CSVMTGEGGYTF. CDR3 bases: TGCAGCGTCATGACAGGGGAGGGTGGCTACACCTTC.

The chain couples TRBV5-6 to TRBJ2-7, with TRBD2 matching over 9 bases. Germline V gene data show CDR1 as SGHDT and CDR2 as YYEEEE. The CDR3 extends over 16 amino acids. With V trimmed by 3 bases and J by 3 bases, 10 bases remained unmatched. The CDR3 DNA reads as TGTGCCAGCAGCTCAGGGGGGAGCGGGAGGCTCTACGAGCAGTACTTC. Protein product: CASSSGGSGRLYEQYF.

This chain links TRBV27 with TRBJ2-7, with TRBD2 identical over 9 bases. The V gene's germline CDR1 is MNHEY and CDR2 SMNVEV (reference sequence). J lost 0 bases, V lost 2 bases, and 2 bases had no gene match. This CDR3 contains 15 residues. CDR3 DNA sequence: TGTGCCAGCAGTTTAGAAGCGGGAGGCTCCTACGAGCAGTACTTC. Translation gives CASSLEAGGSYEQYF.

The V call is TRBV19, the J call TRBJ2-5, with TRBD2 matching 7 bases. Germline CDR1 LNHDA, CDR2 SQIVND (reference sequence). The CDR3 loop spans 14 amino acids. After removal of 1 base from V and 3 bases from J, the junction contained 2 bases not matched to a gene. The CDR3 nucleotides are TGTGCCAGTAGTATAGGGGGAGGGGAAGAGACCCAGTACTTC. This translates into CASSIGGGEETQYF. The variable domain in full, with the rest retrieved from reference TRBV19 and TRBJ2-5, is DGGITQSPKYLFRKEGQNVTLSCEQNLNHDAMYWYRQDPGQGLRLIYYSQIVNDFQKGDIAEGYSVSREKKESFPLTVTSAQKNPTAFYLCASSIGGGEETQYFGPGTRLLVL.

This sequence joins TRBV5-8 and TRBJ2-1; TRBD2 might be the D (6 bases). Germline V lookup: CDR1 SGHTS, CDR2 YDEGEE. With 0 bases removed from V and 1 base from J, the gap between germline ends came to 17 bases. This CDR3 is 18 amino acids long. CDR3 amino acids: CASSLGRGSVGSYNEQFF. The CDR3 DNA reads TGTGCCAGCAGCTTGGGGCGGGGATCTGTCGGATCCTACAATGAGCAGTTCTTC.

V gene TRBV25-1 combines with J gene TRBJ2-5; TRBD1 matches at 11 bases. The CDR3 extends over 18 amino acids. Germline values: CDR1 MGHDK, CDR2 SYGVNS. J gave up 5 bases and V 1 base, and 12 bases lay outside the gene matches. CDR3 DNA: TGTGCCAGCAGTGAATTTGTGGGGACAGGGGGGTTCGTCGAGACCCAGTACTTC. Translating gives CASSEFVGTGGFVETQYF.

The V call is TRBV15, the J call TRBJ2-5, with a tentative D call TRBD1 (5 bases). Germline V gene data show CDR1 as LNHNV and CDR2 as YYDKDF (reference sequence). The length of the CDR3 is 13 residues. V was pared by 0 bases and J by 3 bases, with 5 bases between. CDR3 loop: CATSRDREETQYF. The CDR3, as DNA: TGTGCCACCAGCAGAGACAGGGAAGAGACCCAGTACTTC.

This rearrangement joins TRBV28 to TRBJ2-7; TRBD2 is a possible D gene (5 bases). The CDR3 is made up of 16 amino acids. The germline CDR1 and CDR2 sequences are MDHEN and SYDVKM. V lost 2 bases to trimming and J lost 3 bases, with 17 bases between them. The CDR3 DNA reads as TGTGCCAGCAGTTTAGTGTCCGCCGGGGTACTCTACGAGCAGTACTTC. Translating it yields CASSLVSAGVLYEQYF. The full variable domain, rest sourced from reference TRBV28 and TRBJ2-7, is DVKVTQSSRYLVKRTGEKVFLECVQDMDHENMFWYRQDPGLGLRLIYFSYDVKMKEKGDIPEGYSVSREKKERFSLILESASTNQTSMYLCASSLVSAGVLYEQYFGPGTRLTVT.

The chain carries TRBV30 and TRBJ1-4; possible D gene TRBD1, 6 bases. The V and J ends lost 3 bases and 10 bases respectively, with 21 bases between them. Germline-derived CDR1 and CDR2 are GTSNPN and SVGIG (reference sequence). CDR3 length equals 15 residues. The CDR3 DNA is TGTGCCTGGAGGGCAGACCAGTATCAGGGGTCAAAACTGTTTTTT. Its translation: CAWRADQYQGSKLFF.

This clone is a singleton in its sample. The CDR3 DNA is TGTGCCAGCAGCCGACAGGGGGCGCGGTCAGCCTACGAGCAGTACTTC. Translation: CASSRQGARSAYEQYF. The chain joins TRBV7-6 to TRBJ2-7, with 10 bases fitting TRBD1. V gave up 5 bases and J gave up 2 bases; unmatched junction bases: 9. The CDR3 consists of 16 residues. Germline-derived CDR1 and CDR2 are SGHVS and FNYEAQ.

The V gene is TRBV7-3, the J gene TRBJ2-1; tentatively, D is TRBD2 (7 bases). Deletions cut 2 bases from V and 8 bases from J, with 13 bases between. Germline V gives CDR1 SGHTA, CDR2 FQGTGA. The CDR3 length is 14 residues. CDR3 DNA: TGTGCCAGCAGCTTACTCGGGGGGCAGCATGAGCAGTTCTTC. Amino acids: CASSLLGGQHEQFF. The variable domain in full, with the rest retrieved from reference TRBV7-3 and TRBJ2-1, is GAGVSQTPSNKVTEKGKYVELRCDPISGHTALYWYRQSLGQGPEFLIYFQGTGAADDSGLPNDRFFAVRPEGSVSTLKIQRTERGDSAVYLCASSLLGGQHEQFFGPGTRLTVL.

This clone was detected only once. V and J are TRBV30 and TRBJ2-2, with D perhaps matching TRBD2 (6 bases). V lost 7 bases and J lost 4, with 10 bases in between. The CDR3 has 12 residues. The germline V gene encodes CDR1 GTSNPN and CDR2 SVGIG (reference sequence). This CDR3 reads CALLLATGELFF. In DNA form, the CDR3 reads TGTGCCTTACTACTAGCCACCGGGGAGCTGTTTTTT.

The V and J genes are TRBV7-6 and TRBJ2-1, with TRBD1 matching over 7 bases. The CDR3 runs 12 residues. V shed 2 bases, J shed 8 bases, and the junction held 0 bases outside the gene matches. Germline values: CDR1 SGHVS, CDR2 FNYEAQ. CDR3 region: CASSLTGDEQFF. CDR3 DNA: TGTGCCAGCAGCTTAACAGGGGATGAGCAGTTCTTC.

The rearrangement joins TRBV6-1 to TRBJ2-5; TRBD2 agrees at 7 bases. Germline V CDR1 and CDR2: MNHNS, SASEGT. There are 13 residues in the CDR3. Trimming at V came to 6 bases and at J to 9 bases, leaving 10 bases not matched to a gene. The CDR3 sequence: CASRGDGGGAQYF. The CDR3 DNA is TGTGCCAGCAGGGGGGACGGGGGAGGGGCCCAGTACTTC.